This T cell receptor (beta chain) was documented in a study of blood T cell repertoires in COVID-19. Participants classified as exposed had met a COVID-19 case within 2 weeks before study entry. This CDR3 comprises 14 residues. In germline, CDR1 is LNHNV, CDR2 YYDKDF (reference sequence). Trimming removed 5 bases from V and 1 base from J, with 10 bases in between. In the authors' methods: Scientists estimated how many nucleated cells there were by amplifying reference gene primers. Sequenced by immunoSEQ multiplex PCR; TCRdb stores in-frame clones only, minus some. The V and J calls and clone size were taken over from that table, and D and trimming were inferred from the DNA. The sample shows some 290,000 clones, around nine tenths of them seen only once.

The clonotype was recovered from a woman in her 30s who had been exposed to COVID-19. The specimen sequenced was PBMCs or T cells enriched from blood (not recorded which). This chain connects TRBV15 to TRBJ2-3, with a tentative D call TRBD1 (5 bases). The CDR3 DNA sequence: TGTGCCACCAGCTCAGGGTACCGCACAGATACGCAGTATTTT. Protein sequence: CATSSGYRTDTQYF.